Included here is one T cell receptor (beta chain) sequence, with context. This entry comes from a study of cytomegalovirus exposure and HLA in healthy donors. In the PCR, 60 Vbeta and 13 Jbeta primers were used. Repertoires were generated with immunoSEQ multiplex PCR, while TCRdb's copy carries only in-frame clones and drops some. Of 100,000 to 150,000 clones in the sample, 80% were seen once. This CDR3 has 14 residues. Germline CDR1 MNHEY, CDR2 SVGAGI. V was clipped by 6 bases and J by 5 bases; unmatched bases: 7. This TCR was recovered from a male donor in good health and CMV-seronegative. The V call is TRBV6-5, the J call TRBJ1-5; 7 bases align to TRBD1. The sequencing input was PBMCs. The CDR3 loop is CASSPDRVHQPQHF. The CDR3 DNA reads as TGTGCCAGCAGCCCCGACAGGGTACATCAGCCCCAGCATTTT.